The TCR beta chain described here comes from a study of blood T cell repertoires in COVID-19. The wider study: Sources were T cells, B-cell-depleted T cells, or PBMCs; the material itself was cDNA or gDNA.

This clone was counted once. Method: immunoSEQ multiplex PCR; TCRdb's copy keeps in-frame clones and lacks some. In the table there are approximately 58,000 clones, 65% to 90% of which are singletons. Per the germline V gene, CDR1 is SEHNR and CDR2 is FQNEAQ (reference sequence). The CDR3 has 12 residues. V was trimmed by 5 bases and J by 8 bases, leaving 12 bases between them. The TCR was taken from a woman in her fifties or sixties with acute or convalescent COVID-19. Input material: peripheral blood. This chain links TRBV7-9 with TRBJ1-1; D perhaps matches TRBD1 (6 bases). The CDR3 protein is CASSPQDREAFF. As DNA, the CDR3 is TGTGCCAGCAGCCCACAGGACAGAGAAGCTTTCTTT.